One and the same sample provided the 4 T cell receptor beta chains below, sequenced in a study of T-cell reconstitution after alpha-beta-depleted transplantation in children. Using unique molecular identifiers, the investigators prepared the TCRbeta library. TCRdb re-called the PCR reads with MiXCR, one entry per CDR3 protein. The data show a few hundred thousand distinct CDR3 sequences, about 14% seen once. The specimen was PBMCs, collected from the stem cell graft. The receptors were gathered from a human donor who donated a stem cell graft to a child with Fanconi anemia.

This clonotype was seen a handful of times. DNA for the CDR3: TGTGCCAGTAGTATAGGGGCCCGTACTTACAATGAGCAGTTCTTC. It specifies CASSIGARTYNEQFF. This chain connects TRBV19 to TRBJ2-1; no definite D call. CDR3 length: 15 amino acids. Germline values: CDR1 LNHDA, CDR2 SQIVND (reference sequence). The V end lost 1 base, the J end lost 4 bases, and 11 bases lay between the germline ends.

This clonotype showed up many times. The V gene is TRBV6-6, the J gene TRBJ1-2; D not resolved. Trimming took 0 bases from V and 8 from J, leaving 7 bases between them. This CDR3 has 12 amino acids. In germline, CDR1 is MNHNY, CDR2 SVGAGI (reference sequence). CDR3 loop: CASSYSTSGYTF. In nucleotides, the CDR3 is TGTGCCAGCAGTTACTCGACTTCCGGCTACACCTTC.

CDR3 DNA: TGTGCCACCAGCAGAGTAGGCGGTTATAGCAATCAGCCCCAGCATTTT. Amino acid sequence: CATSRVGGYSNQPQHF. The gene calls are TRBV15 and TRBJ1-5; no reliable D call. CDR1 is LNHNV and CDR2 is YYDKDF in the germline V gene (reference sequence). Trimming pared 1 base from V and 0 bases from J, leaving 10 bases between. The CDR3 loop spans 16 amino acids.

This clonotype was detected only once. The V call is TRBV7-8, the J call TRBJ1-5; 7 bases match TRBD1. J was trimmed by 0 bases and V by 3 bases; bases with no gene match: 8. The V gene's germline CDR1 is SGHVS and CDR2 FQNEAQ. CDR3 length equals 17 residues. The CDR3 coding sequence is TGTGCCAGCAGCTTCTCACTGGACAGGTATAGCAATCAGCCCCAGCATTTT. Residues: CASSFSLDRYSNQPQHF.